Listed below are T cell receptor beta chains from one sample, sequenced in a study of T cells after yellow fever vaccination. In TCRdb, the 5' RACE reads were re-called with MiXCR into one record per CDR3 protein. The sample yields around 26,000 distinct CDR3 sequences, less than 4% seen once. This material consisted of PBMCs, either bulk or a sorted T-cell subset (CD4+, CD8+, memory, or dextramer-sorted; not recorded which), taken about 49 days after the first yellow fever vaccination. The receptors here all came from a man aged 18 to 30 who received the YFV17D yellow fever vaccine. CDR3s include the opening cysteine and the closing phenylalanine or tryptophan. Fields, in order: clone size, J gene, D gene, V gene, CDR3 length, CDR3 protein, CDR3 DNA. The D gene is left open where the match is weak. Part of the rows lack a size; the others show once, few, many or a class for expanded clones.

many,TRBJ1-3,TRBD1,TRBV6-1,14,CASSTGGTVNTIYF,TGTGCCAGCAGTACAGGGGGCACGGTGAACACCATATATTTT
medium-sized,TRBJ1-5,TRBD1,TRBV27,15,CASSFGRGLDQPQHF,TGTGCCAGCAGTTTCGGCAGGGGGTTAGATCAGCCCCAGCATTTT
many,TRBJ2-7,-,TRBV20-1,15,CSASPNRLGDYEQYF,TGCAGTGCTTCACCAAACCGGCTAGGGGACTACGAGCAGTACTTC
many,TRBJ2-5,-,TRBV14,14,CASAPRRGWETQYF,TGTGCCAGCGCCCCGCGGAGGGGATGGGAGACCCAGTACTTC
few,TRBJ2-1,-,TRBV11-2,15,CASRNQGGGHNEQFF,TGTGCCAGCAGAAATCAGGGGGGGGGACACAATGAGCAGTTCTTC
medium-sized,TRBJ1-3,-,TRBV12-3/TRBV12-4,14,CASSPSAGGNTIYF,TGTGCCAGCAGTCCGTCGGCGGGTGGAAACACCATATATTTT
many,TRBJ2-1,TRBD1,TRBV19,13,CASSLQGVGEQFF,TGTGCCAGTAGTCTACAGGGGGTGGGGGAGCAGTTCTTC
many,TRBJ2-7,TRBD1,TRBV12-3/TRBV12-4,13,CASSLQGAYEQYF,TGTGCCAGCAGTTTACAGGGGGCCTACGAGCAGTACTTC
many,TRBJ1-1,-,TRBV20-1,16,CSARDPRGGQGTEAFF,TGCAGTGCTAGAGACCCCCGGGGTGGGCAAGGCACTGAAGCTTTCTTT
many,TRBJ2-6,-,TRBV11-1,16,CASSFGRGARANVLTF,TGTGCCAGCAGCTTTGGAAGGGGCGCCCGGGCCAACGTCCTGACTTTC
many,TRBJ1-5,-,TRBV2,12,CASSRGNQPQHF,TGTGCCAGCAGTAGGGGGAATCAGCCCCAGCATTTT
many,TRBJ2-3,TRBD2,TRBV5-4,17,CASSPGTSGGRTDTQYF,TGTGCCAGCAGCCCCGGGACTAGCGGGGGGCGGACAGATACGCAGTATTTT
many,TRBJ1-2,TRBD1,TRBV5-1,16,CASSGPGQPANYGYTF,TGCGCCAGCAGCGGACCGGGACAGCCTGCTAACTATGGCTACACCTTC
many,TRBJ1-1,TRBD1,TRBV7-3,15,CASSRQGGGGTEAFF,TGTGCCAGCAGCAGACAGGGAGGGGGCGGCACTGAAGCTTTCTTT
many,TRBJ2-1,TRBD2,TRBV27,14,CASSLGLADNEQFF,TGTGCCAGCAGTTTGGGACTAGCGGATAATGAGCAGTTCTTC
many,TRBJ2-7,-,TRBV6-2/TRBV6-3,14,CASGPVGTSYEQYF,TGTGCCAGCGGTCCTGTGGGGACCTCCTACGAGCAGTACTTC
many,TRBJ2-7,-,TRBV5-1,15,CASSLGGLRAYEQYF,TGCGCCAGCAGCTTGGGAGGGCTGAGGGCCTACGAGCAGTACTTC
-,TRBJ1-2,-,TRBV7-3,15,CASSSPGQRSYGYTF,TGTGCCAGCAGCTCTCCGGGACAACGCTCGTATGGCTACACCTTC
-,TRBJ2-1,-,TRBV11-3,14,CASSLVGYSNEQFF,TGTGCCAGCAGCTTAGTTGGCTATTCCAATGAGCAGTTCTTC
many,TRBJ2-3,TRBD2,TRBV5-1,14,CASSSTSDGDTQYF,TGCGCCAGCAGCTCGACTAGCGATGGAGATACGCAGTATTTT
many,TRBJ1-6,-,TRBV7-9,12,CASSSGDSPLHF,TGTGCCAGCAGCTCGGGTGATTCACCCCTCCACTTT
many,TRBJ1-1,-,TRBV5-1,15,CASSPAGGQNTEAFF,TGCGCCAGCAGCCCCGCCGGGGGGCAGAACACTGAAGCTTTCTTT
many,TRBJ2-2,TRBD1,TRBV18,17,CASSPGQALSRTGELFF,TGTGCCAGCTCACCGGGACAGGCACTTTCTCGCACCGGGGAGCTGTTTTTT
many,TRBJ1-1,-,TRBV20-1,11,CSASRWRSAFF,TGCAGTGCTAGTCGGTGGCGTTCAGCTTTCTTT
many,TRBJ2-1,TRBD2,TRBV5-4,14,CASSWVAGNNEQFF,TGTGCCAGCAGCTGGGTAGCGGGGAACAATGAGCAGTTCTTC
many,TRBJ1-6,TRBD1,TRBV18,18,CASSQQRQGGLLRSPLHF,TGTGCCAGCTCACAGCAAAGACAGGGGGGACTTCTGAGGTCACCCCTCCACTTT
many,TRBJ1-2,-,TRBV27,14,CASSLYRANYGYTF,TGTGCCAGCAGTTTGTACAGGGCTAACTATGGCTACACCTTC
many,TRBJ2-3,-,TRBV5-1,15,CASSLEGQSADTQYF,TGCGCCAGCAGCTTGGAGGGGCAAAGCGCAGATACGCAGTATTTT
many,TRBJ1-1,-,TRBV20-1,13,CSAEVFVNTEAFF,TGCAGTGCAGAAGTTTTCGTGAACACTGAAGCTTTCTTT
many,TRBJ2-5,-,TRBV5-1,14,CASSPLSTQETQYF,TGCGCCAGCAGCCCACTATCGACCCAAGAGACCCAGTACTTC
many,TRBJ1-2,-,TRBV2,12,CASSERGSGYTF,TGTGCCAGCAGTGAACGGGGGTCTGGCTACACCTTC
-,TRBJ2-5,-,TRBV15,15,CATSYRSAGSETQYF,TGTGCCACCTCTTATCGGAGTGCTGGGTCGGAGACCCAGTACTTC
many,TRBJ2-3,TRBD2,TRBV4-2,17,CASSQDGLAGERHTQYF,TGTGCCAGCAGCCAAGACGGGTTAGCGGGGGAAAGGCATACGCAGTATTTT
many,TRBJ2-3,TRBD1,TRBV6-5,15,CASSNRGRGTDTQYF,TGTGCCAGCAGCAACAGGGGGCGAGGCACAGATACGCAGTATTTT
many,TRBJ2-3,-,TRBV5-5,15,CASSLGGTAGDTQYF,TGTGCCAGCAGCTTGGGGGGGACCGCGGGAGATACGCAGTATTTT
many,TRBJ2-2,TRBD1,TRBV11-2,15,CASTPTGVAAGELFF,TGTGCCAGCACCCCTACAGGGGTAGCCGCCGGGGAGCTGTTTTTT
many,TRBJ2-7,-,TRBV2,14,CASSPRGASYEQYF,TGTGCCAGCAGTCCCCGGGGGGCCTCCTACGAGCAGTACTTC
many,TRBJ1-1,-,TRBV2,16,CARTSTLRATNTEAFF,TGTGCCAGAACTTCTACCCTCCGGGCCACGAACACTGAAGCTTTCTTT
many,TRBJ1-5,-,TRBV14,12,CASSQVGGTLHF,TGTGCCAGCAGTCAGGTGGGGGGTACCTTGCATTTT
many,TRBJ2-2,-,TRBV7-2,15,CASSLAIQPTGELFF,TGTGCCAGCAGCTTAGCGATACAGCCCACCGGGGAGCTGTTTTTT
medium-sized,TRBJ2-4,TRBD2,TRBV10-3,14,CATGLDLAGGIQYF,TGTGCCACGGGACTAGACCTCGCCGGGGGGATTCAGTACTTC
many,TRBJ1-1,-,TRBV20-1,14,CSATRDRMNTEAFF,TGCAGTGCTACAAGGGACCGCATGAACACTGAAGCTTTCTTT
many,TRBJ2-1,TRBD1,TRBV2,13,CASSGDRADEQFF,TGTGCCAGCAGTGGGGACAGGGCGGATGAGCAGTTCTTC
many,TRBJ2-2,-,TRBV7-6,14,CASSLEQYNGELFF,TGTGCCAGCAGCTTAGAACAGTATAATGGGGAGCTGTTTTTT
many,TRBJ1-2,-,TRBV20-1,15,CSARDPGRAVGGYTF,TGCAGTGCTAGAGATCCTGGGAGGGCGGTGGGGGGCTACACCTTC
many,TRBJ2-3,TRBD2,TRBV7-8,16,CASSPGASGFTDTQYF,TGTGCCAGCAGCCCCGGGGCTAGCGGTTTCACAGATACGCAGTATTTT
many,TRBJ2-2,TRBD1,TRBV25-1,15,CASSEGQGGTGELFF,TGTGCCAGCAGTGAAGGACAGGGAGGAACCGGGGAGCTGTTTTTT
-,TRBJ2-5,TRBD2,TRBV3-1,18,CACTHLMTGGVSSETQYF,TGTGCCTGCACCCACCTGATGACGGGGGGGGTCTCGTCAGAGACCCAGTACTTC
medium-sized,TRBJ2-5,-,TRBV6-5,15,CASSLAATYQETQYF,TGTGCCAGCAGTTTGGCTGCGACGTACCAAGAGACCCAGTACTTC
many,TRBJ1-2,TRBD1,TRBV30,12,CAWAQGVHGYTF,TGTGCCTGGGCTCAGGGGGTACATGGCTACACCTTC
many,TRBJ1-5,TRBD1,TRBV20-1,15,CSAYRLDRTNQPQHF,TGCAGTGCCTACCGATTGGACAGGACTAATCAGCCCCAGCATTTT
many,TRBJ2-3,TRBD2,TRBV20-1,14,CSARAPAGVDTQYF,TGCAGTGCTAGAGCCCCAGCGGGGGTAGATACGCAGTATTTT
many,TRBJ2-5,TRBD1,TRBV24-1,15,CATSDLGGTQETQYF,TGTGCCACCAGTGATTTAGGGGGCACTCAAGAGACCCAGTACTTC
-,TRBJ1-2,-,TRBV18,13,CASSPLGSYGYTF,TGTGCCAGCTCACCACTAGGAAGCTATGGCTACACCTTC
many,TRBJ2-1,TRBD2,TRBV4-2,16,CASSQALAVPYNEQFF,TGTGCCAGCAGCCAAGCACTAGCGGTGCCCTACAATGAGCAGTTCTTC